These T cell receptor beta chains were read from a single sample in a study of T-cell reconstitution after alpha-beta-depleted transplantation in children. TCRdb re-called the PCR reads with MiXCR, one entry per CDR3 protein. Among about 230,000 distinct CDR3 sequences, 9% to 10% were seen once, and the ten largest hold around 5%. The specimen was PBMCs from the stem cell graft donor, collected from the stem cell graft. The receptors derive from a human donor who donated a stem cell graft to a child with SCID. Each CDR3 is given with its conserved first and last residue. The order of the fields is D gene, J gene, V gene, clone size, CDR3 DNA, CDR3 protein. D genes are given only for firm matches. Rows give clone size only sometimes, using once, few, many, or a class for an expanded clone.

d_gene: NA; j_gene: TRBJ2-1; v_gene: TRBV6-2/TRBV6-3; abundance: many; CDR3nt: TGTGCCAGCAGCGAGGGGGGCTCCGACAATGAGCAGTTCTTC; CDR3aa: CASSEGGSDNEQFF
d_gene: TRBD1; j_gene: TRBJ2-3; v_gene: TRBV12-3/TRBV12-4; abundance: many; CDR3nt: TGTGCCAGCAGTTTTGGGACAGGGGAAACAGATACGCAGTATTTT; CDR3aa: CASSFGTGETDTQYF
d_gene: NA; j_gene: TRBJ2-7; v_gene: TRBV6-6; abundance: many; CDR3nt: TGTGCCAGCAGTTACCCAGATTCCTACGAGCAGTACTTC; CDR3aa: CASSYPDSYEQYF
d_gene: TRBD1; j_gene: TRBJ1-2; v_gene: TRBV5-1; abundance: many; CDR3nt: TGCGCCAGCAGCTTTTCGACAGGGGGCAGCTATGGCTACACCTTC; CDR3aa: CASSFSTGGSYGYTF
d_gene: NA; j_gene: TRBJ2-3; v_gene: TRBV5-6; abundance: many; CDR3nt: TGTGCCAGCAGTCTTCGGGGGACGGCTAGCACAGATACGCAGTATTTT; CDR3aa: CASSLRGTASTDTQYF
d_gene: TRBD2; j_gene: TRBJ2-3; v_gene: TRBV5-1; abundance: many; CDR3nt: TGCGCCAGCAGCTCCGGGACTAGCGGGGGAATCAGCACAGATACGCAGTATTTT; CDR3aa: CASSSGTSGGISTDTQYF
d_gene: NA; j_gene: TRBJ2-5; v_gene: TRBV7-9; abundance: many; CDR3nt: TGTGCCAGCAGCCCACGGGCAGAACAAGAGACCCAGTACTTC; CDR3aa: CASSPRAEQETQYF
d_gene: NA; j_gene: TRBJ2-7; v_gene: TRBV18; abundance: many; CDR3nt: TGTGCCAGCTCACCACCGCTCGAGCAGGGACCCTCCTACGAGCAGTACTTC; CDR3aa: CASSPPLEQGPSYEQYF
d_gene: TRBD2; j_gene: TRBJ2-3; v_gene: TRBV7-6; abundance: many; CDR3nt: TGTGCCAGCAGCTTAGTTCGGGGAGGGAGTACAGATACGCAGTATTTT; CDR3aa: CASSLVRGGSTDTQYF
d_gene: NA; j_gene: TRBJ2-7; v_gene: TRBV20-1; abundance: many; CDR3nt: TGCAGTGCTGAGGGGCCCTACGAGCAGTACTTC; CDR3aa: CSAEGPYEQYF
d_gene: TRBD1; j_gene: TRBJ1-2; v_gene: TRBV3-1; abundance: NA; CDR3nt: TGTGCCAGCAGCCAAGAAGGAGCCAGGGGGCTTCGAGGCTATGGCTACACCTTC; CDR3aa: CASSQEGARGLRGYGYTF